The clone carrying this TCR beta chain was seen a handful of times. Per germline, CDR1 SGHRS and CDR2 YFSETQ. This CDR3 has 16 amino acids. Trimming removed 4 bases from V and 1 base from J, with 17 bases in between. A universal primer site came from template switching; cDNA carried unique molecular identifiers. Each CDR3 protein is one row after TCRdb ran MiXCR on the 5' RACE reads. The data hold about 720,000 distinct CDR3 sequences, with around a sixth observed a single time. The source of the sample is a study of identical twins. The same sample was also used in a study of T cells expressing NK-cell markers. That study reports: The study drew TCR beta repertoires from sorted CD3+CD56+NKG2C+, CD3+CD56+NKG2C- and CD3+CD56-NKG2C+ T cells. Sequencing covered eight donors, seven HCMV-seropositive and one seronegative.

The specimen was PBMCs. The TCR was taken from a woman aged 18-29 years in good health. The V call is TRBV5-1, the J call TRBJ1-1; possibly TRBD1 for D (6 bases). CDR3 sequence: CASSIIPGQTNTEAFF. The DNA for the CDR3 is TGCGCCAGCAGCATAATCCCGGGACAAACGAACACTGAAGCTTTCTTT. Complete variable domain (other parts from reference TRBV5-1 and TRBJ1-1): KAGVTQTPRYLIKTRGQQVTLSCSPISGHRSVSWYQQTPGQGLQFLFEYFSETQRNKGNFPGRFSGRQFSNSRSEMNVSTLELGDSALYLCASSIIPGQTNTEAFFGQGTRLTVV.